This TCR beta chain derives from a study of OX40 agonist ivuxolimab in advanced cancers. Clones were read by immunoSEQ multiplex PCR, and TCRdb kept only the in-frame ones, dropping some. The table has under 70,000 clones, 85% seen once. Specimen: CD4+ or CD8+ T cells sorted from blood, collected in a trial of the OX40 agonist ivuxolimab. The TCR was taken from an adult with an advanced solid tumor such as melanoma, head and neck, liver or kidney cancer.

CDR3 sequence reads: CASSLESVGLQTQYF. The CDR3 nucleotides are TGTGCCAGCAGCTTAGAAAGTGTAGGGCTCCAGACCCAGTACTTC. This chain links TRBV7-2 with TRBJ2-5; D call uncertain. Trimming shortened V by 1 base and J by 6 bases, and 15 bases separated the two germline ends. CDR1 and CDR2 (germline): SGHTA, FQGNSA. The CDR3 has 15 residues.